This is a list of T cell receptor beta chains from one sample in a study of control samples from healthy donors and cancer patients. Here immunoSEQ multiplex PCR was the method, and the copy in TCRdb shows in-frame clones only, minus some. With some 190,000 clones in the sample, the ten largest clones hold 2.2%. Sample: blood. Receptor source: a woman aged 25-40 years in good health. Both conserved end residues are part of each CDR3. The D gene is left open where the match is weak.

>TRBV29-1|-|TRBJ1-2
TGCAGCGTTGTTAACAGGGCCAACTATGGCTACACCTTC
CSVVNRANYGYTF
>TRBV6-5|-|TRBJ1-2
TGTGCCAGCAGTTACGGTGGTTTTGGCTACACCTTC
CASSYGGFGYTF
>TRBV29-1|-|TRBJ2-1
TGCAGCGGCCAGCACAGCAATGAGCAGTTCTTC
CSGQHSNEQFF
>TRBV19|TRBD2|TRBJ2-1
TGTGCCACCGGGGACTACCATTACTCCTACAATGAGCAGTTCTTC
CATGDYHYSYNEQFF
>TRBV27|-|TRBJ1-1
TGTGCCAGCAGTTCTCTAATGCCTCCCGAAGCTTTCTTT
CASSSLMPPEAFF
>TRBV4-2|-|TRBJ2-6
TGTGCCAGCAGCCAAGATAGGGACGCCTCTGGGGCCAACGTCCTGACTTTC
CASSQDRDASGANVLTF
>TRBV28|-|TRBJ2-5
TGTGCCACGAGACGGAAAGAGACCCAGTACTTC
CATRRKETQYF
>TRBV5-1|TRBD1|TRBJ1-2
TGCGCCAGCTATGCGACAGGGGCCTATGGCTACACCTTC
CASYATGAYGYTF
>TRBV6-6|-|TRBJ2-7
TGTGCCAGCAGTTCCGTGGGGGAAATAACTTACGAGCAGTACTTC
CASSSVGEITYEQYF
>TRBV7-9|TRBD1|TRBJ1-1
TGTGCCAGCAGCTCGTCAGGGGGCTGGAACACTGAAGCTTTCTTT
CASSSSGGWNTEAFF
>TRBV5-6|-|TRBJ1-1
TGTGCCAGCAGCGGGGGGACTAGGGACACTGAAGCTTTCTTT
CASSGGTRDTEAFF
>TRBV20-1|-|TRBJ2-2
TGCAGTGCTAGTAGGCGGGGCACCGGGGAGCTGTTTTTT
CSASRRGTGELFF
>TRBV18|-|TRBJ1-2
TGTGCCAGCTCACCACCCGACAGGCCAACCAGCTATGGCTACACCTTC
CASSPPDRPTSYGYTF
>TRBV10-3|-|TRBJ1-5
TGTGCCATCAGCCAGGGGACGGGTTTCGCGTATCGTCATTTT
CAISQGTGFAYRHF
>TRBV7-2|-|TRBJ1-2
TGTGCCAGCAGCTTAGACGGACTTTCCTATGGCTACACCTTC
CASSLDGLSYGYTF
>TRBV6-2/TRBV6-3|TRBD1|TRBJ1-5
TGTGCCAGCAGTGGACAGGATCAGCCCCAGCATTTT
CASSGQDQPQHF
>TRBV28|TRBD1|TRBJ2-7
TGTGCCAGCAGGCCACTGTTTGCCCGGGACAGGGCCAACCTTAAGCAGTACTTC
CASRPLFARDRANLKQYF
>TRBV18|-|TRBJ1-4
TGTGCCAGCTCACCGGTCTTCGGACAGCAAACTAATGAAAAACTGTTTTTT
CASSPVFGQQTNEKLFF
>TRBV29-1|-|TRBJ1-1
TGCAGCGTTGTCCGGGGCACTGAAGCTTTCTTT
CSVVRGTEAFF
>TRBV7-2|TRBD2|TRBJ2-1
TGTGCCAGCAGCTACGAGGGGACTAGCGGGGGGGCCGGGCAGTTCTTC
CASSYEGTSGGAGQFF
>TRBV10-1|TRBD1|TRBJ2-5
TGCGCCAGCACTTGGACAGGGTGGGAGACCCAGTACTTC
CASTWTGWETQYF
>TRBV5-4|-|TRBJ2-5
TGTGCCAGCAGCTTTTCACTTCGACAAGAGACCCAGTACTTC
CASSFSLRQETQYF
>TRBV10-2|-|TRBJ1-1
TGCGCCAGCAGTGAGGGGAGGGGAAACACTGAAGCTTTCTTT
CASSEGRGNTEAFF
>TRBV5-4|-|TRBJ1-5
TGTGCCAGCAGCTCCTCCTTGGGGGCCAATCAGCCCCAGCATTTT
CASSSSLGANQPQHF
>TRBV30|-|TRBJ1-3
TGTGCCTGGAGTGCCCAAGTAGCTGTCTCTGGAAACACCATATATTTT
CAWSAQVAVSGNTIYF
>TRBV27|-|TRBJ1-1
TGTGCCAGCAGTTACTGGGGACTACAGGGTGAAGCTTTCTTT
CASSYWGLQGEAFF
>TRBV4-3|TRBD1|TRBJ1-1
TGCGCCAGCAGCCAGCGGGACAGGGAGGGAACTGAAGCTTTCTTT
CASSQRDREGTEAFF
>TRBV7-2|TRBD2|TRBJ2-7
TGTGCCAGCACCCCCGGGGGGAGCGCCTACGAGCAGTACTTC
CASTPGGSAYEQYF
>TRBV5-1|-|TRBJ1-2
TGCGCCAGCAGCTTGGAGACAGGAGGGTTCTATGGCTACACCTTC
CASSLETGGFYGYTF
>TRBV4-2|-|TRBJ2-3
TGTGCCAGCAGCCGCAGTCTAGGTGGGACCATGGATACGCAGTATTTT
CASSRSLGGTMDTQYF
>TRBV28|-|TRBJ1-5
TGTGCCAGCATGGGACAAAACGGCAATCAGCCCCAGCATTTT
CASMGQNGNQPQHF
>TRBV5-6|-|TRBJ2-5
TGTGCCAGCAGCCCCCTCGGGAGACAAGAGACCCAGTACTTC
CASSPLGRQETQYF
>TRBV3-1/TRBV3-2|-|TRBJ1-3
TGTGCCAGCAGCCAAAGTACCCTCTTAAACACCATATATTTT
CASSQSTLLNTIYF
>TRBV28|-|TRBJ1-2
TGTGCCAGCAGTTTAGGTGCGGCGGATTATGGCTACACCTTC
CASSLGAADYGYTF
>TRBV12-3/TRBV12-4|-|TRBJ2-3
TGTGCCAGCAGTTTCTCGGCTAGCGCGCAGTATTTT
CASSFSASAQYF
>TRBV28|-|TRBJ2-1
TGTGCCAGCCAATCGAATGAGCAGTTCTTC
CASQSNEQFF
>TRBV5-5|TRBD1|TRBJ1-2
TGTGCCAGCAGCCTGACCGGGACAGGGACTGGCTACACCTTC
CASSLTGTGTGYTF
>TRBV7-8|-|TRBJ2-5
TGTGCCAGCAGCTCCCACGGTTTATGGGACTTACAAGAGACCCAGTACTTC
CASSSHGLWDLQETQYF
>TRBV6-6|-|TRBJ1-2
TGTGCCAGCAGTTACGACGCTTCCTATGGCTACACCTTC
CASSYDASYGYTF
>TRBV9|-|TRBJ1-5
TGTGCCAGCAGCGTCGGGACCGACGGGCCCCAGCATTTT
CASSVGTDGPQHF
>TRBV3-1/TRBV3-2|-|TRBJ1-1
TGTGCCAGCAGCCTAAGGACCACTGAAGCTTTCTTT
CASSLRTTEAFF
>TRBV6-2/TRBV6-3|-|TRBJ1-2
TGTGCCAGCAGTTACTGGGTGACACAGGCTTCCTATGGCTACACCTTC
CASSYWVTQASYGYTF
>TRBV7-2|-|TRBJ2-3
TGTGCCAGCAGCCGGGGACAGCGGGACACAGATACGCAGTATTTT
CASSRGQRDTDTQYF
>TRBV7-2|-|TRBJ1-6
TGTGCCAGCAGCACAGGGCCGGGGCCCGCACCCCTCCACTTT
CASSTGPGPAPLHF
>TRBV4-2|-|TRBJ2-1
TGTGCCAGCAGCCAAGATTTCAGGGCGCTCGATGAGCAGTTCTTC
CASSQDFRALDEQFF
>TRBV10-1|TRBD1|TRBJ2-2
TGCGCCAGCAGTTCACAGGGGGCAGGCAACACCGGGGAGCTGTTTTTT
CASSSQGAGNTGELFF